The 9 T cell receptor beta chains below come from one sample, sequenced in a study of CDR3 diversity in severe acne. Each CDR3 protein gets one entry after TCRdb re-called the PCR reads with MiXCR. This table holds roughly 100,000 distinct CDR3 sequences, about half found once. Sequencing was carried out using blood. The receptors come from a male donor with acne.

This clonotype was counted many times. The CDR3 DNA reads as TGCGCCAGCAGCTCGACTCCAACTAATGAAAAACTGTTTTTT. The encoded protein is CASSSTPTNEKLFF. This rearrangement joins TRBV5-1 to TRBJ1-4; D is ambiguous. The ends were cut back, 3 bases at V and 0 bases at J, with 6 bases in the middle. CDR1 and CDR2 from the germline V gene are SGHRS and YFSETQ. The CDR3 covers 14 residues.

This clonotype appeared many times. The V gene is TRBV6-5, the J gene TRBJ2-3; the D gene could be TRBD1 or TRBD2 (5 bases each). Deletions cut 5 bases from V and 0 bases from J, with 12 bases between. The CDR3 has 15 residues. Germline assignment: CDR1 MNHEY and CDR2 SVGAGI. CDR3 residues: CASSRGGGSTDTQYF. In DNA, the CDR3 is TGTGCCAGCAGTAGGGGTGGGGGTAGCACAGATACGCAGTATTTT.

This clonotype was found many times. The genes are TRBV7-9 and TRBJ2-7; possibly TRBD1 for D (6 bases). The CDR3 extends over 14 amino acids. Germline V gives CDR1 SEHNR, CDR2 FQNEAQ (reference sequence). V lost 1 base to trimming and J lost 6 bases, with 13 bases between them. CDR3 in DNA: TGTGCCAGCAGCTTAGAGGGACACCGTCCCGAGCAGTACTTC. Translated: CASSLEGHRPEQYF.

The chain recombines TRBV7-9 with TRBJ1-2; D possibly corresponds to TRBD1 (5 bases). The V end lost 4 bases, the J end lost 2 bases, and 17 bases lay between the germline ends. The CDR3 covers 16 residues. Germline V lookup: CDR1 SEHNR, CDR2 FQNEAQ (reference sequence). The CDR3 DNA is TGTGCCAGCAGCTCACCGGGACCGAACTTGAACTATGGCTACACCTTC. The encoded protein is CASSSPGPNLNYGYTF.

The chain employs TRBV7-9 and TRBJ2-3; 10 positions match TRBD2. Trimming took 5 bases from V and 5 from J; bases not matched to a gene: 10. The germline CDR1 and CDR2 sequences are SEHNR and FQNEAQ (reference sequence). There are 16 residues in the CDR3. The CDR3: CASSGLAALGRDTQYF. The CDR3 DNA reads TGTGCCAGCAGCGGACTAGCGGCCCTGGGTAGAGATACGCAGTATTTT.

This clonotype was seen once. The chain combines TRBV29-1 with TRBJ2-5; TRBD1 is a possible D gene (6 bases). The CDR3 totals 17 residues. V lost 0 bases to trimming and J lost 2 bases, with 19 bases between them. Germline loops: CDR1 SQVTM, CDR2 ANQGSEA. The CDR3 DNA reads TGCAGCGTTGAAGACCTATTCCGGGACACCGTACAAGAGACCCAGTACTTC. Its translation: CSVEDLFRDTVQETQYF.

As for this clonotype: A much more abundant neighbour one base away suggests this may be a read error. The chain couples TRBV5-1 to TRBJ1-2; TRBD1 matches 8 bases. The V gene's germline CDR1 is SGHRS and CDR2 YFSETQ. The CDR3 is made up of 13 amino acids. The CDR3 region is CASRAQGQEGYAF. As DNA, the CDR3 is TGCGCCAGCCGCGCCCAGGGACAGGAGGGCTACGCCTTC.

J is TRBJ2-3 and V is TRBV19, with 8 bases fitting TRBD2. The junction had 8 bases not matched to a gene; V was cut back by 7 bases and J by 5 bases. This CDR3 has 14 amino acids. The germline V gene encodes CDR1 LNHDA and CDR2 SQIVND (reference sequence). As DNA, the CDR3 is TGTGCCAGTAACAGCGGGAGAGCGGTAGATACGCAGTATTTT. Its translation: CASNSGRAVDTQYF.

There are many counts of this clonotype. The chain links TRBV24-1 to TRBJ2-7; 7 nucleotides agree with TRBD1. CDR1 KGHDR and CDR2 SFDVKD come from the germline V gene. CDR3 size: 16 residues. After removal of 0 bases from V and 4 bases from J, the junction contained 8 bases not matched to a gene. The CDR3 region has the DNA TGTGCCACCAGTGATTTGCCTACAGGGGCAGGGTACGAGCAGTACTTC. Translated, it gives CATSDLPTGAGYEQYF.